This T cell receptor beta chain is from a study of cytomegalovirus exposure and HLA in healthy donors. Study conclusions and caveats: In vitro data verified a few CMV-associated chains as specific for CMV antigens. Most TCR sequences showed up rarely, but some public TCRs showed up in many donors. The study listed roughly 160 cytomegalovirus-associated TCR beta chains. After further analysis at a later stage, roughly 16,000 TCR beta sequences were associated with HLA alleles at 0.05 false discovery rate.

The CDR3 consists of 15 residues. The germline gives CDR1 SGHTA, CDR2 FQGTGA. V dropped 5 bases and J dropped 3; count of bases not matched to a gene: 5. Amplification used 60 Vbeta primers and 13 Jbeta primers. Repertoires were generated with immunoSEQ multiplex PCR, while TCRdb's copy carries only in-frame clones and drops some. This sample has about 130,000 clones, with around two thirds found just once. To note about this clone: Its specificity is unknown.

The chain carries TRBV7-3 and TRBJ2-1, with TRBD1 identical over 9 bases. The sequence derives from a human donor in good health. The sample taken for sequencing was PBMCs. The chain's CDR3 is CASSPGQGGYNEQFF. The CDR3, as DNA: TGTGCCAGCAGCCCGGGACAGGGTGGCTACAATGAGCAGTTCTTC.